This TCR beta chain was identified in a study of T cells in Graves' hyperthyroidism and ophthalmopathy. CDR3 length: 11 amino acids. V gave up 4 bases and J gave up 7 bases, with 8 bases separating them. From germline, CDR1 is MNHNS and CDR2 SASEGT. Many counts were recorded for this clonotype. When ophthalmopathy did not progress within 18 months, Graves' hyperthyroidism was considered stable. Patients were excluded for uncontrolled infection, other autoimmune disease, pregnancy or lactation. About 9.4 ml fresh peripheral blood yielded the PBMCs. Template material for amplifying TCR beta CDR3 regions consisted of RNA transcripts. Carried out on the TCR CDR3, a first-round RT-PCR used the HTBI primer set. MiXCR, applied by TCRdb to the multiplex PCR reads, yields one record per CDR3 protein. The table shows fewer than 200,000 distinct CDR3 sequences, with about 15% occurring only once.

Material for sequencing was blood. This receptor was taken from a woman aged 45-65 years with Graves' hyperthyroidism. The chain recombines TRBV6-1 with TRBJ2-7, with no clear D. CDR3 region: CASSALSEQYF. Here the CDR3 DNA reads TGTGCCAGCAGTGCCCTTTCGGAGCAGTACTTC.